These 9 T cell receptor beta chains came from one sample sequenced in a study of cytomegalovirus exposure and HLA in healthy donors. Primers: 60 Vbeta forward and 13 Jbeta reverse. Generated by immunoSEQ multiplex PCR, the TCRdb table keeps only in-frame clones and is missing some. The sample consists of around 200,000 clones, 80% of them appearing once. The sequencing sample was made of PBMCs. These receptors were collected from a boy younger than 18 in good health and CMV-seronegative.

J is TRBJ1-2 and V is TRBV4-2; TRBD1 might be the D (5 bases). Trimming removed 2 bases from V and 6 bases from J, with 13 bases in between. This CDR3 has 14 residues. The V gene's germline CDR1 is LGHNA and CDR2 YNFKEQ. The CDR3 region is CASSQPGFRDGYTF. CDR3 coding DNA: TGTGCCAGCAGCCAACCAGGGTTTAGAGATGGCTACACCTTC.

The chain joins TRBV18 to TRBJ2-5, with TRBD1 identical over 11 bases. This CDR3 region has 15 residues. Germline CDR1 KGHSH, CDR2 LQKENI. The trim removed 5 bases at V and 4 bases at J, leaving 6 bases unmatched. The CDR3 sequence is CASSGQGAVRETQYF. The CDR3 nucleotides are TGTGCCAGCTCAGGACAGGGGGCTGTAAGAGAGACCCAGTACTTC.

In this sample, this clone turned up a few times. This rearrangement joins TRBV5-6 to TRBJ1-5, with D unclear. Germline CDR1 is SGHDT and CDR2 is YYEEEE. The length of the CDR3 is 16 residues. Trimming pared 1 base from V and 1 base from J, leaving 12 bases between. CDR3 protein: CASSLRWRGSNQPQHF. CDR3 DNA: TGTGCCAGCAGCTTGAGGTGGAGAGGAAGCAATCAGCCCCAGCATTTT.

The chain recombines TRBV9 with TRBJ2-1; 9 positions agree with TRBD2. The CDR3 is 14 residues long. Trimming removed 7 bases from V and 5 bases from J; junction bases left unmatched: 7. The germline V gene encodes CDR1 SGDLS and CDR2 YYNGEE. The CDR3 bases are TGTGCCAGCCGACCGGGACTAGCAAACAATGAGCAGTTCTTC. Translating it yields CASRPGLANNEQFF.

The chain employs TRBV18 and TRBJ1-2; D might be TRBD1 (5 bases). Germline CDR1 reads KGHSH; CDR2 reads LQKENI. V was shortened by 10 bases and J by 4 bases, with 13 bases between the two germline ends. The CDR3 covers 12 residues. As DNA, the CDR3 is TGTGCCACACCCAGGGCGCCCTATGGCTACACCTTC. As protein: CATPRAPYGYTF.

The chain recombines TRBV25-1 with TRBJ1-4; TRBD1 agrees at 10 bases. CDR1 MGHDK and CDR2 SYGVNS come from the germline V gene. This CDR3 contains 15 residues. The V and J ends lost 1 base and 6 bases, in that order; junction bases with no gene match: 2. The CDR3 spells CASSELGTGDEKLFF. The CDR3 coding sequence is TGTGCCAGCAGTGAATTGGGGACAGGGGATGAAAAACTGTTTTTT.

The CDR3, as DNA: TGTGCCAGCAGTTACTCCCAGCGGGAGCCAGTCGAGACCCAGTACTTC. Encoded protein: CASSYSQREPVETQYF. This rearrangement joins TRBV6-6 to TRBJ2-5; 8 bases are shared with TRBD2. The CDR3 runs to 16 residues. Looked up from germline, CDR1 is MNHNY and CDR2 is SVGAGI (reference sequence). Trimming cost V 0 bases and J 5 bases; bases outside gene matches: 8.

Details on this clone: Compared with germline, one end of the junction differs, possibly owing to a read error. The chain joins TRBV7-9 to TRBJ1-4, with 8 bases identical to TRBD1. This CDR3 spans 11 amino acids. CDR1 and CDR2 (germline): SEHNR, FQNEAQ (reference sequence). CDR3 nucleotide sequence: TGTTCCAGCAGTTGGGACAGGACCCTGTTTTTT. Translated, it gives CSSSWDRTLFF.

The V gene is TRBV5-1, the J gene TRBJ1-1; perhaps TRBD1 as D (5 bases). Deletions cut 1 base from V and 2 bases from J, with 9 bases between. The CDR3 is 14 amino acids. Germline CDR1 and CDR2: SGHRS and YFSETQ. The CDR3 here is CASSLHRFNTEAFF. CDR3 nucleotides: TGCGCCAGCAGCTTGCACAGGTTTAACACTGAAGCTTTCTTT.